Listed below are T cell receptor beta chains from one sample, sequenced in a study of radiotherapy plus CTLA-4 blockade in lung cancer. TCRdb keeps only in-frame clones here, not all; method: immunoSEQ multiplex PCR. The sample has 35,000 to 40,000 clones; 72% are singletons. The sample here was peripheral blood, taken from a patient treated with radiotherapy plus ipilimumab. The receptors were sampled from a human donor with non-small cell lung cancer who had stable disease on radiotherapy plus ipilimumab. CDR3s include the opening cysteine and the closing phenylalanine or tryptophan. The order of the fields is V gene, J gene, D gene, CDR3 DNA, CDR3 protein. D genes are given only for firm matches.

v_call: TRBV9; j_call: TRBJ1-2; d_call: NA; cdr3_nt: TGTGCCAGCAGCACCCACACAGGCTACACCTTC; cdr3_aa: CASSTHTGYTF
v_call: TRBV7-8; j_call: TRBJ2-5; d_call: NA; cdr3_nt: TGTGCCAGCAAGGCGGGGATCCAAGAGACCCAGTACTTC; cdr3_aa: CASKAGIQETQYF
v_call: TRBV29-1; j_call: TRBJ2-3; d_call: NA; cdr3_nt: TGCAGCGCCCGGCGGGGAGCAGGGTTGGCAGATACGCAGTATTTT; cdr3_aa: CSARRGAGLADTQYF
v_call: TRBV4-1; j_call: TRBJ2-5; d_call: TRBD2; cdr3_nt: TGCGCCAGCAGCCTTTTAGGACTAGCGGGGGAAGAGACCCAGTACTTC; cdr3_aa: CASSLLGLAGEETQYF
v_call: TRBV5-6; j_call: TRBJ2-7; d_call: TRBD1; cdr3_nt: TGTGCCAGCAGCAGTGACAGGGGGGACGAGCAGTACTTC; cdr3_aa: CASSSDRGDEQYF
v_call: TRBV11-3; j_call: TRBJ1-3; d_call: TRBD1; cdr3_nt: TGTGCCAGCAGAGACTCGGACAGGGGTCGAAACACCATATATTTT; cdr3_aa: CASRDSDRGRNTIYF
v_call: TRBV6-4; j_call: TRBJ2-1; d_call: NA; cdr3_nt: TGTGCCAGCAGCCCAGGGGCTTACAATGAGCAGTTCTTC; cdr3_aa: CASSPGAYNEQFF
v_call: TRBV7-3; j_call: TRBJ1-2; d_call: TRBD1; cdr3_nt: TGTGCCAGCAGCTTAAAGACAGGGGTATTGAGTGGCTACACCTTC; cdr3_aa: CASSLKTGVLSGYTF
v_call: TRBV12-5; j_call: TRBJ1-1; d_call: NA; cdr3_nt: TGTGCTAGTGGTTTGTCCCCTCCGGGACACCCTGAAGCTTTCTTT; cdr3_aa: CASGLSPPGHPEAFF
v_call: TRBV29-1; j_call: TRBJ1-6; d_call: NA; cdr3_nt: TGCAGCGTTCGGATGGGGACATATAATTCACCCCTCCACTTT; cdr3_aa: CSVRMGTYNSPLHF
v_call: TRBV12-1; j_call: TRBJ1-5; d_call: NA; cdr3_nt: TGTGCCAGCAGCTTTGCCCCGGACAGTCGGCAGCCCCAGCATTTT; cdr3_aa: CASSFAPDSRQPQHF
v_call: TRBV5-1; j_call: TRBJ2-2; d_call: TRBD2; cdr3_nt: TGCGCCAGCAGCCCGGGACTAGCGGGGGGGCTTGCGGAGCTGTTTTTT; cdr3_aa: CASSPGLAGGLAELFF
v_call: TRBV2; j_call: TRBJ2-3; d_call: TRBD2; cdr3_nt: TGTGCCAGCAGTGCCGGACTAGCGATAGATACGCAGTATTTT; cdr3_aa: CASSAGLAIDTQYF
v_call: TRBV11-2; j_call: TRBJ2-3; d_call: NA; cdr3_nt: TGTGCCAGCAGCCGACTAGTACCTCACACAGATACGCAGTATTTT; cdr3_aa: CASSRLVPHTDTQYF
v_call: TRBV9; j_call: TRBJ1-1; d_call: TRBD1; cdr3_nt: TGTGCCAGCAGCCCTCCCCTGGGACAGGGCACTGAAGCTTTCTTT; cdr3_aa: CASSPPLGQGTEAFF
v_call: TRBV6-5; j_call: TRBJ1-1; d_call: TRBD1; cdr3_nt: TGTGCCAGCAGTCTCAGGGGGCGCGGAGCTTTCTTT; cdr3_aa: CASSLRGRGAFF
v_call: TRBV7-2; j_call: TRBJ1-4; d_call: NA; cdr3_nt: TGTGCCAGCAGCCCCCGGGGAGTCAATTCTGAAAAACTGTTTTTT; cdr3_aa: CASSPRGVNSEKLFF
v_call: TRBV7-2; j_call: TRBJ2-3; d_call: NA; cdr3_nt: TGTGCCAGCAGCTGGGGCGGGGCCCGGGATACGCAGTATTTT; cdr3_aa: CASSWGGARDTQYF
v_call: TRBV19; j_call: TRBJ1-2; d_call: NA; cdr3_nt: TGTGCCAGTAGTACACAGGACAGCTATGGCTACACCTTC; cdr3_aa: CASSTQDSYGYTF